This entry describes one T cell receptor beta chain. The sample holds many counts of this clonotype. No antigen is known for it. There are no base qualities to consult, and no much larger clone falls within one base. The germline V gene specifies MNHEY as CDR1 and SVGAGI as CDR2. At the junction V is shortened by 0 bases and J by 5 bases; bases outside the gene matches: 1. Reading from cysteine to phenylalanine, the CDR3 counts 14 amino acids. Just the 42-base CDR3 DNA is kept, in frame starting at base 1. Library method: RACE. TCRdb lists the instrument as NextSeq 500. Library preparation attached unique molecular identifiers to individual cDNA molecules for quantitative, reproducible TCR counting. Both TCR alpha and TCR beta chains were sequenced from each blood RNA sample. The study's own analysis went as follows. The median number of TCRs per sample was roughly 94,000, ranging from roughly 23,224 to 690,600. The Decombinator software suite was used to annotate the V, J and CDR3 of the TCR reads. Every sample was subsampled to the same number of TCRs (28,000) for the PS versus PT1 abundance plots. Expanded TCRs were defined as absent before sensitization and observed at least eight times at the 2-week time point. In TCRdb, the public reads were trimmed at Q25 with fastp and aligned with MiXCR, with productive beta chains retained. Here each entry gathers all rows of one CDR3 protein and keeps the most common genes and DNA. The V and J calls were not made by the authors but by TCRdb's processing. Present in this sample are about 82,000 distinct CDR3 sequences, over 10% of which were seen just once. The ten largest clones add up to approximately 5% of the sample.

The data stem from a study of human T cells and chemical hapten exposure (dated by TCRdb to the early 2020s). About the investigation overall: For sensitization, 2% DPC in acetone was applied to an approximately 2 cm by approximately 2 cm area of upper inner arm skin. Weekly therapeutic DPC doses were additionally applied to the scalp of patients throughout the roughly 24-week study period. Patch testing was performed on the upper back with Finn chambers containing 0.01% DPC, and the patch tests were scored after 6 days according to International Contact Dermatitis Research Group standards. Most of the patients in the cohort were female, and the cohort covered alopecia areata with under or over 50% scalp involvement, alopecia totalis and alopecia universalis. Libraries were pooled for sequencing, and variation in per-sample TCR yields was attributed mainly to small differences in library volumes within the pool. The study tracked peripheral blood TCR repertoire changes in vivo during primary and secondary sensitization to the hapten diphenylcyclopropenone (DPC) in alopecia patients. Blood samples were taken from patients before sensitization (week 0) and at 2, 6 and about 24 weeks after DPC sensitization. About 29 alopecia patients gave blood for TCR sequencing at one to four time points (pre-sensitization, 2, 6 and 24 weeks). Results the study describes overall, beyond this receptor: Because every patient had alopecia, a presumed autoimmune disease, the patients' immune response might differ from that of healthy individuals. No change with DPC sensitization was found in the number of TCRs above 1 in 1000 frequency, and no evidence of global repertoire structure alterations was found. Patch test score was positively correlated with the number of PT1 expanded TCRs, with significance at thresholds 8, 16 and 32 but not at 4. Repeated subsampling changed both the strength of the expansion versus patch-test correlation and the threshold at which that correlation became significant. Significantly more large CDR3 similarity clusters were formed by expanded TCRs than by pre-sensitization or healthy control sets, consistent with antigen-driven responses.

The sample's time point, from its label and the paper: patch test 3, about 24 weeks after DPC sensitization. This specimen's treatment or condition label, per the study, means: therapeutic diphenylcyclopropenone sensitization with weekly scalp DPC. At every patch-test visit, the blood draw took place before the patch test was put on. Patients were eligible if aged 18 to 70, diagnosed with alopecia and judged suitable for DPC therapy, and pregnant patients were excluded. Total RNA was extracted from unfractionated whole blood that had been collected in Tempus Blood RNA tubes. The sequence joins TRBV6-5 to TRBJ2-1, and 7 junction bases match TRBD2. The sequence was obtained from a woman in her fifties or sixties with alopecia areata. Some clones in this sample may be carry-over from other donors' samples. The starting material was whole blood, obtained in connection with sensitization to the hapten diphenylcyclopropenone (DPC). The CDR3 in this case is CASSYSAGNNEQFF. The nucleotide sequence reads as follows: TGTGCCAGCAGTTACTCAGCGGGAAACAATGAGCAGTTCTTC.